This T cell receptor (beta chain) comes out of a study of Graves' ophthalmopathy and Graves' hyperthyroidism. This clonotype was detected a few times. From germline, CDR1 is LGHNA and CDR2 YNFKEQ. The CDR3 loop spans 15 amino acids. V lost 4 bases and J 4 bases, leaving 17 bases between the germline ends. Eligible hyperthyroidism cases comprised new diagnoses of under 2 months' duration in individuals aged 18 to 65. Beta-chain TCR CDR3 regions were amplified from RNA transcripts. Second-round multiplex PCR came after first-round RT-PCR with HTBI primers. One entry per CDR3 protein, called by TCRdb with MiXCR from the multiplex PCR reads. There are over a million distinct CDR3 sequences in the sample; about 36% occur only once, and over 8.5% lies in the top ten.

Specimen: peripheral blood or thyroid tissue (not recorded which). The chain has TRBV4-2 and TRBJ2-7, with D possibly being TRBD1 or TRBD2 (5 bases each). The source is an adult man with Graves' hyperthyroidism. CDR3 coding DNA: TGTGCCAGCAGCCCCAGGGACCTCAACCAATACGAGCAGTACTTC. As protein: CASSPRDLNQYEQYF.